The rows below give T cell receptor beta chains drawn from one sample of a study of monozygotic twins with inflammatory bowel disease. From its re-call of the 5' RACE reads, TCRdb lists each CDR3 protein once, without DNA. The sample is made up of around 370,000 distinct CDR3 sequences, and the top ten hold approximately 2.8% of it. The specimen was blood. Receptor source: a human donor with ulcerative colitis or Crohn's disease, or a healthy co-twin of an affected twin (not recorded which). Both conserved end residues are part of each CDR3.

v_gene	j_gene	CDR3aa
TRBV11-2	TRBJ1-6	CASSRTGRPTSYNSPLHF
TRBV4-2	TRBJ1-1	CASSQERGTEAFF
TRBV7-2	TRBJ2-5	CASIIGGAVQETQYF
TRBV6-2/TRBV6-3	TRBJ2-7	CASSYSRDRGDYEQYF
TRBV30	TRBJ2-1	CAWSALAGGHNEQFF
TRBV20-1	TRBJ2-1	CSASDDGRSSYNEQFF
TRBV7-2	TRBJ1-4	CASSRTPGANEKLFF
TRBV20-1	TRBJ2-7	CSARDGGLSYEQYF
TRBV7-2	TRBJ2-1	CASSLSGTTYNEQFF
TRBV6-1	TRBJ2-1	CASSIYSGAYSYNEQFF